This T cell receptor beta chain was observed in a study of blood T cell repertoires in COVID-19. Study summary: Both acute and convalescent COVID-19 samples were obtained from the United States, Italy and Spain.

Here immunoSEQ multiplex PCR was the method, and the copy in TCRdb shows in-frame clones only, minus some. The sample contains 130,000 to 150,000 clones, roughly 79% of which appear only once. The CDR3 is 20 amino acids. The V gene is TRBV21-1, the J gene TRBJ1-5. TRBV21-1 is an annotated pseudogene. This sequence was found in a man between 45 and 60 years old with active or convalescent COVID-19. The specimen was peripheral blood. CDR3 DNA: TGTGCCAGCACCGAAGCAAAGAGACGGGCGGAGGGATGTGGCAATCAGCCCCAGCATTTT. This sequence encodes CASTEAKRRAEGCGNQPQHF.